These 29 T cell receptor beta chains came from one sample sequenced in a study of monozygotic twins with inflammatory bowel disease. Following a re-call of the 5' RACE reads, TCRdb has one entry per CDR3 protein and lacks DNA. Recorded for this sample: under 200,000 distinct CDR3 sequences. The sample consisted of blood. These receptors originate from a human donor with ulcerative colitis or Crohn's disease, or a healthy co-twin of an affected twin (not recorded which).

CDR3: CASSPVSEEETQYF. This chain uses TRBV5-6 with TRBJ2-5; TCRdb gives TRBD1 as the D gene, but with no DNA this cannot be confirmed. Per germline, CDR1 SGHDT and CDR2 YYEEEE. The CDR3 covers 14 residues.

The V and J genes are TRBV20-1 and TRBJ1-5. The CDR3 covers 16 residues. Germline V lookup: CDR1 DFQATT, CDR2 SNEGSKA (reference sequence). The CDR3 region is CSARDGRGYSNQPQHF.

The chain couples TRBV11-2 to TRBJ1-1; TCRdb returns TRBD1, unconfirmable since there is no DNA. This CDR3 has 13 amino acids. Germline loops: CDR1 SGHAT, CDR2 FQNNGV. The CDR3 region is CASSSLGATEAFF.

The chain has TRBV12-3 or TRBV12-4 and TRBJ1-1; TCRdb names TRBD1, which stays unverified in the absence of DNA. CDR3 size: 17 residues. The CDR3 here is CASSLSEYRGPNTEAFF.

V gene TRBV7-2 combines with J gene TRBJ2-2; with no DNA, the TCRdb D assignment of TRBD2 cannot be verified. The CDR3 is 13 residues long. The germline V gene encodes CDR1 SGHTA and CDR2 FQGNSA. The CDR3 loop reads CASSPSGPGELFF.

The rearrangement joins TRBV6-5 to TRBJ2-7; TCRdb picks TRBD1, but there is no DNA to check that call. CDR3 length equals 16 residues. The germline CDR1 and CDR2 sequences are MNHEY and SVGAGI. This CDR3 reads CASSYSGDTYSYEQYF.

V gene TRBV6-4 combines with J gene TRBJ2-3. The CDR3 has 14 residues. Germline CDR1 reads MRHNA; CDR2 reads SNTAGT. The CDR3 sequence: CASSDSYQSDTQYF.

CDR3 region: CASSFFRTNEKLFF. J is TRBJ1-4 and V is TRBV12-3 or TRBV12-4. The CDR3 consists of 14 residues.

V gene TRBV11-3 combines with J gene TRBJ2-1. This CDR3 has 11 amino acids. The germline gives CDR1 SGHNT, CDR2 YENEEA. This CDR3 reads CASSHRAEQFF.

The chain links TRBV12-3 or TRBV12-4 to TRBJ1-1; checking the TCRdb D call of TRBD1 is not possible without DNA. The CDR3 sequence is 14 residues long. The CDR3: CASSPRTGNTEAFF.

This chain connects TRBV7-8 to TRBJ2-7; TCRdb indicates TRBD2, and absent DNA this call remains unverified. From germline, CDR1 is SGHVS and CDR2 FQNEAQ. The CDR3 length is 17 residues. The CDR3 sequence is CASSEGLAGDRGIEQYF. Full variable domain (remainder filled in from reference TRBV7-8 and TRBJ2-7): GAGVSQSPRYKVAKRGQDVALRCDPISGHVSLFWYQQALGQGPEFLTYFQNEAQLDKSGLPSDRFFAERPEGSVSTLKIQRTQQEDSAVYLCASSEGLAGDRGIEQYFGPGTRLTVT.

The CDR3: CASSSPGRETQYF. The J gene is TRBJ2-5, the V gene TRBV12-3 or TRBV12-4; checking the TCRdb D call of TRBD1 is not possible without DNA. This CDR3 spans 13 amino acids.

V is TRBV20-1 and J is TRBJ1-5; TCRdb designates TRBD1, a call that cannot be tested without DNA. The CDR3 extends over 16 amino acids. CDR1 and CDR2 from the germline V gene are DFQATT and SNEGSKA (reference sequence). Here the CDR3 reads CSASRDRGYSNQPQHF.

V and J are TRBV19 and TRBJ2-1; the D call of TRBD1 rests on TCRdb alone, since no DNA is present to check it. The CDR3 extends over 13 amino acids. Germline V gene lookup returns CDR1 LNHDA and CDR2 SQIVND (reference sequence). The CDR3 loop reads CASSEIGDNEQLF.

The chain employs TRBV2 and TRBJ2-1; TCRdb picks TRBD1, but there is no DNA to check that call. Germline-derived CDR1 and CDR2 are SNHLY and FYNNEI. The CDR3 extends over 15 amino acids. The CDR3 reads CASTRSGGSYNEQFF.

The J gene is TRBJ1-1, the V gene TRBV27; TCRdb's assignment of TRBD1 cannot be checked, as there is no DNA. Germline values: CDR1 MNHEY, CDR2 SMNVEV (reference sequence). The CDR3 is made up of 14 amino acids. The CDR3 reads CASSLWGPRSEAFF.

The V call is TRBV25-1, the J call TRBJ1-5; TCRdb designates TRBD1, a call that cannot be tested without DNA. The CDR3 extends over 16 amino acids. The germline gives CDR1 MGHDK, CDR2 SYGVNS. CDR3 sequence: CASSAGTGKGNQPQHF. Supplemented by reference TRBV25-1 and TRBJ1-5, the full variable domain reads EADIYQTPRYLVIGTGKKITLECSQTMGHDKMYWYQQDPGMELHLIHYSYGVNSTEKGDLSSESTVSRIRTEHFPLTLESARPSHTSQYLCASSAGTGKGNQPQHFGDGTRLSIL.

The chain recombines TRBV28 with TRBJ2-4; TCRdb lists TRBD1, though no DNA is available to test this call. CDR3 size: 15 residues. Germline V gives CDR1 MDHEN, CDR2 SYDVKM. The CDR3 here is CASSLPGAAKNIQYF.

The chain joins TRBV10-3 to TRBJ2-7; TCRdb designates TRBD1, a call that cannot be tested without DNA. This CDR3 is built from 13 residues. Germline CDR1 and CDR2: ENHRY and SYGVKD. The CDR3 sequence: CAIAVRGGNEQYF.

The J gene is TRBJ2-7, the V gene TRBV27; there is no DNA to check the TCRdb D call of TRBD1. Germline-derived CDR1 and CDR2 are MNHEY and SMNVEV (reference sequence). CDR3 length: 14 amino acids. The CDR3 loop reads CASSPGTGGHEQYF.

The chain uses TRBV2 and TRBJ1-5; with no DNA, the TCRdb D assignment of TRBD1 cannot be verified. Germline V gene lookup returns CDR1 SNHLY and CDR2 FYNNEI. The CDR3 contains 14 residues. CDR3: CASSGQGKDQPQHF.

The chain carries TRBV28 and TRBJ1-4; without DNA, the TCRdb call of TRBD1 cannot be checked. Germline V gene lookup returns CDR1 MDHEN and CDR2 SYDVKM. This CDR3 spans 15 amino acids. CDR3 sequence reads: CASSALTGRNEKLFF.

The chain combines TRBV20-1 with TRBJ2-7; TCRdb returns TRBD1, unconfirmable since there is no DNA. Per the germline V gene, CDR1 is DFQATT and CDR2 is SNEGSKA (reference sequence). This CDR3 has 17 amino acids. The CDR3 reads CSASDNLRTGGTYEQYF.

The chain couples TRBV4-2 to TRBJ1-3. In germline, CDR1 is LGHNA, CDR2 YNFKEQ. This CDR3 comprises 16 residues. The CDR3 spells CASSLGRAVSGNTIYF.

This chain joins TRBV20-1 and TRBJ2-1. The CDR3 loop spans 16 amino acids. Germline-derived CDR1 and CDR2 are DFQATT and SNEGSKA (reference sequence). The CDR3 sequence is CSASKGRLVSYNEQFF.

This chain joins TRBV7-2 and TRBJ2-7. The CDR3 runs to 15 residues. Germline V gene data show CDR1 as SGHTA and CDR2 as FQGNSA. CDR3 loop: CASSLSSAGPYEQYF.

The CDR3 here is CASSPPWRGVDYGYTF. This chain uses TRBV7-2 with TRBJ1-2; lacking DNA, the TRBD1 call made by TCRdb goes unchecked. The germline CDR1 and CDR2 sequences are SGHTA and FQGNSA. This CDR3 has 16 amino acids.

The CDR3 sequence is CSARTGGRSYNEQFF. The J gene is TRBJ2-1, the V gene TRBV20-1; TCRdb's D call, TRBD2, is unchecked because there is no DNA. The CDR3 length is 15 residues. Germline values: CDR1 DFQATT, CDR2 SNEGSKA (reference sequence).

The chain recombines TRBV7-8 with TRBJ2-1; the D gene TCRdb calls, TRBD2, cannot be checked with no DNA. Germline values: CDR1 SGHVS, CDR2 FQNEAQ. The CDR3 extends over 14 amino acids. The CDR3 sequence is CASSLGRGRNEQFF.